The 18 T cell receptor beta chains in this list originate from one sample, sequenced in a study of blood T cell repertoires in COVID-19. The table came from immunoSEQ multiplex PCR; TCRdb's copy has only in-frame clones and leaves some out. The repertoire has 150,000 or so clones, about 89% of them found once; the top ten carry over 0.45%. The sample consisted of peripheral blood. These receptors all come from a man in his fifties with acute or convalescent COVID-19.

The chain employs TRBV28 and TRBJ2-1; D not certain. The CDR3 is 15 amino acids. Germline V gene data show CDR1 as MDHEN and CDR2 as SYDVKM. V shed 3 bases and J shed 6 bases, with 15 bases lying between them. Here the CDR3 DNA reads TGTGCCAGCAGTTTGCCACAGCTTACCGCCAATGAGCAGTTCTTC. This codes for CASSLPQLTANEQFF.

The V call is TRBV10-1, the J call TRBJ1-3, with a tentative D call TRBD1 (6 bases). Trimming shortened V by 7 bases and J by 0 bases, and 13 bases separated the two germline ends. This CDR3 contains 15 residues. CDR1 is WNHNN, CDR2 SYGVQD, per germline (reference sequence). The CDR3 reads CASNRQALSGNTIYF. The CDR3 DNA sequence: TGCGCCAGCAACCGACAGGCCCTCTCTGGAAACACCATATATTTT.

The rearrangement uses TRBV5-1 and TRBJ2-1; 9 bases match TRBD2. J lost 5 bases, V lost 3 bases, and 6 bases had no gene match. The CDR3 sequence is 15 residues long. Germline V gene data show CDR1 as SGHRS and CDR2 as YFSETQ. CDR3 in DNA: TGCGCCAGCAGCTGGAGACTAGCGGTCAACAATGAGCAGTTCTTC. Translating it yields CASSWRLAVNNEQFF.

The chain is built from TRBV28 and TRBJ2-7, with 9 nucleotides matching TRBD1. The germline gives CDR1 MDHEN, CDR2 SYDVKM. The CDR3 totals 18 residues. The V segment lost 2 bases and the J segment 2 bases; nucleotides outside the gene matches: 13. The CDR3 nucleotides read TGTGCCAGCAGTTTACATCGACAGGGGGAATCAAATCCCTACGAGCAGTACTTC. Translation: CASSLHRQGESNPYEQYF.

This chain links TRBV25-1 with TRBJ1-4; 10 nucleotides match TRBD1. Trimming at V came to 7 bases and at J to 7 bases, leaving 6 bases not matched to a gene. Germline lookup yields CDR1 MGHDK and CDR2 SYGVNS. The length of the CDR3 is 14 residues. The CDR3 reads CASILGQGGEKLFF. Here the CDR3 DNA reads TGTGCCAGCATTCTTGGACAGGGGGGTGAAAAACTGTTTTTT.

The CDR3: CASSSHRGTTEAFF. In DNA form, the CDR3 reads TGTGCCAGCAGCTCCCACAGGGGTACCACTGAAGCTTTCTTT. The chain recombines TRBV11-2 with TRBJ1-1; TRBD1 aligns across 7 bases. The CDR3 runs to 14 residues. Germline values: CDR1 SGHAT, CDR2 FQNNGV. J gave up 4 bases and V 4 bases, and 6 bases lay outside the gene matches.

The gene calls are TRBV7-8 and TRBJ1-1; D is unclear. Germline CDR1 reads SGHVS; CDR2 reads FQNEAQ. The V end was cut by 5 bases, the J end by 4 bases, with 14 bases between. This CDR3 comprises 14 residues. The CDR3 DNA sequence: TGTGCCAGCAGCCTAGGACCAGCGGGCACTGAAGCTTTCTTT. Protein: CASSLGPAGTEAFF.

The chain joins TRBV7-8 to TRBJ1-5, with TRBD1 matching over 8 bases. The germline CDR1 and CDR2 sequences are SGHVS and FQNEAQ. There are 15 residues in the CDR3. Germline trimming cut 10 bases from V and 4 bases from J; bases unmatched to any gene: 12. The CDR3 DNA reads as TGTGCCACCCCCCCGGGGACAGGTCAAAATCAGCCCCAGCATTTT. Residues: CATPPGTGQNQPQHF. The whole variable domain, remainder taken from reference TRBV7-8 and TRBJ1-5, is GAGVSQSPRYKVAKRGQDVALRCDPISGHVSLFWYQQALGQGPEFLTYFQNEAQLDKSGLPSDRFFAERPEGSVSTLKIQRTQQEDSAVYLCATPPGTGQNQPQHFGDGTRLSIL.

The rearrangement joins TRBV6-5 to TRBJ2-7; the match to TRBD1 covers 7 bases. The CDR3 consists of 14 residues. V lost 7 bases and J lost 5; bases outside the gene matches: 11. CDR1 MNHEY and CDR2 SVGAGI come from the germline V gene. CDR3 nucleotide sequence: TGTGCCAGCACCGAGAGGGGGACAGCCCACGAGCAGTACTTC. It yields the protein CASTERGTAHEQYF.

The CDR3 is CASVQGSLTEAFF. CDR3 bases: TGTGCCAGCGTCCAGGGATCATTGACTGAAGCTTTCTTT. This chain connects TRBV12-3 or TRBV12-4 to TRBJ1-1, with a tentative D call TRBD1 (5 bases). V was shortened by 8 bases and J by 5 bases, with 15 bases between the two germline ends. CDR3 length equals 13 residues.

Written as DNA, the CDR3 is TGTGCCAGCAGTTTGCCTGGGACAGGGGCGTTTGGCTACACCTTC. This encodes CASSLPGTGAFGYTF. The chain links TRBV28 to TRBJ1-2; 10 bases fit TRBD1. After removal of 3 bases from V and 7 bases from J, the junction contained 8 bases not matched to a gene. The CDR3 length is 15 residues. Germline CDR1 reads MDHEN; CDR2 reads SYDVKM.

The chain is built from TRBV19 and TRBJ1-5; 10 nucleotides match TRBD1. CDR3 size: 15 residues. V was pared by 8 bases and J by 5 bases, with 9 bases of the junction left unmatched. The V gene's germline CDR1 is LNHDA and CDR2 SQIVND (reference sequence). This CDR3 reads CASSPGQGIHQPQHF. The CDR3 DNA reads as TGTGCCAGTTCTCCGGGACAGGGGATCCATCAGCCCCAGCATTTT.

The CDR3 region has the DNA TGCGCCAGCACCTACGCGGGGGGCTCCTCCTACGAGCAGTACTTC. Residues: CASTYAGGSSYEQYF. This sequence joins TRBV5-1 and TRBJ2-7, with 8 nucleotides matching TRBD2. The CDR3 covers 15 residues. With V trimmed by 6 bases and J by 0 bases, 8 bases remained unmatched. Per the germline V gene, CDR1 is SGHRS and CDR2 is YFSETQ.

The V and J genes are TRBV19 and TRBJ1-4, with unresolved D. Germline loops: CDR1 LNHDA, CDR2 SQIVND (reference sequence). This CDR3 has 14 residues. Between the trimmed V and J ends, which lost 9 bases and 3 bases, there was a span of 14 bases. The CDR3 DNA reads TGTGCCAGCACTGGAGCTTACTCTAATGAAAAACTGTTTTTT. Protein: CASTGAYSNEKLFF.

This chain uses TRBV7-3 with TRBJ2-5, with 10 nucleotides matching TRBD2. The trim removed 5 bases at V and 1 base at J, leaving 10 bases unmatched. Germline CDR1 SGHTA, CDR2 FQGTGA. CDR3 length: 17 amino acids. CDR3 nucleotide sequence: TGTGCCAGCAGCCGCGGAGTTCAGCGGGGGGGCCAAGAGACCCAGTACTTC. Translation gives CASSRGVQRGGQETQYF.

The chain combines TRBV19 with TRBJ2-1; perhaps TRBD2 as D (7 bases). The CDR3 loop spans 16 amino acids. Germline assignment: CDR1 LNHDA and CDR2 SQIVND (reference sequence). Trimming left V 6 bases short and J 7 bases short, with 22 bases between. The CDR3 sequence: CASSITSLGGANEQFF. Here the CDR3 DNA reads TGTGCCAGTAGCATTACATCGTTGGGGGGGGCGAATGAGCAGTTCTTC.

The chain couples TRBV15 to TRBJ1-2; D possibly corresponds to TRBD1 (5 bases). There are 15 residues in the CDR3. V dropped 1 base and J dropped 6 bases, with 15 bases sitting between them. Germline-derived CDR1 and CDR2 are LNHNV and YYDKDF (reference sequence). This CDR3 reads CATSRGGGRMNGYTF. CDR3 coding DNA: TGTGCCACCAGCAGAGGGGGGGGACGGATGAATGGCTACACCTTC.

The rearrangement links TRBV29-1 to TRBJ2-5; TRBD2 matches at 8 bases. Unmatched junction bases numbered 6, after V lost 1 base and J lost 5 bases. Germline values: CDR1 SQVTM, CDR2 ANQGSEA. The CDR3 runs to 14 residues. The CDR3 reads CSVEGGTRTETQYF. The DNA for the CDR3 is TGCAGCGTTGAAGGGGGGACTAGAACGGAGACCCAGTACTTC.